This TCR beta chain was retrieved from a study of T cell responses to AZD1222 COVID-19 vaccine. Study-wide results and caveats: Sampled repertoires all dated from after the peak T cell response. Donor demographics were predominantly white British with a female majority; clonal diversity may be underestimated. Seropositive AZD1222 recipients at baseline numbered only five to seven.

The analysis combined second doses at about 4 or about 12 weeks. Sequencing was performed with immunoSEQ multiplex PCR; in TCRdb, only in-frame clones are kept and a portion is missing. Of approximately 140,000 clones listed, about 90% are singletons. J gave up 5 bases and V 4 bases, and 2 bases lay outside the gene matches. In germline, CDR1 is LGHNA, CDR2 YSLEER. The CDR3 contains 14 residues. A remark on this clone: The target antigen is unknown.

The genes are TRBV4-3 and TRBJ1-6; TRBD1 matches at 7 bases. The sequences come from peripheral blood, collected 28 days after the second AZD1222 dose. This receptor was obtained from an adult who received the AZD1222 COVID-19 vaccine. CDR3 in amino acids: CASSRDRHNSPLHF. Here the CDR3 DNA reads TGCGCCAGCAGCCGGGACAGACATAATTCACCCCTCCACTTT.